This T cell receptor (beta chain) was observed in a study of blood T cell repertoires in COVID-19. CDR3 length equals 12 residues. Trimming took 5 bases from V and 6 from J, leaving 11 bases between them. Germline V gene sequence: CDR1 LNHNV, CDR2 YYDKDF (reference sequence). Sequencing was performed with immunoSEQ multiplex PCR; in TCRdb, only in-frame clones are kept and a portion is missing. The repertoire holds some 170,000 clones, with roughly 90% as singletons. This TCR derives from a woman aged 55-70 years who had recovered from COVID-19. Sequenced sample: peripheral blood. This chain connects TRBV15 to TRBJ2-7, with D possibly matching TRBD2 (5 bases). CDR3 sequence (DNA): TGTGCCACCAGCCGGGATTCAGGCGAGCAGTACTTC. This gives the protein CATSRDSGEQYF.